The TCR beta chain described here comes from a study of CD8 T cells in ankylosing spondylitis. Study-level findings and limits: A TCR beta motif of about 8 highly homologous variants appeared characteristic of ankylosing spondylitis blood. Reactive arthritis synovial fluid and blood were previously reported to contain some motif variants. Enrichment of disease-linked clones was reportedly significant in matched ankylosing spondylitis synovial fluid.

Quantitative 5'-RACE was performed with molecular barcodes, and it yielded the TCR beta libraries. TCRdb used MiXCR to reprocess the 5' RACE reads, holding one entry per CDR3 protein. The data contain 250,000 to 400,000 distinct CDR3 sequences, roughly 12% of them singletons. This clonotype was seen a handful of times. Its specificity is not known. CDR1 and CDR2 from the germline V gene are SGHAT and FQNNGV. This CDR3 contains 20 residues. The V end lost 5 bases, the J end lost 3 bases, and 30 bases lay between the germline ends. This sequence was found in a female donor with ankylosing spondylitis or in good health (not recorded which). The chain carries TRBV11-2 and TRBJ2-3; the D gene is possibly TRBD1 (5 bases). Sequencing was carried out using blood, either unsorted or a sorted T cell fraction (not recorded which). The CDR3 spells CASSTLGQRPDWLGTDTQYF. Here the CDR3 DNA reads TGTGCCAGCAGCACCTTGGGGCAGCGACCTGACTGGTTAGGTACAGATACGCAGTATTTT.